Presented here are 26 T cell receptor beta chains from one specimen sequenced in a study of T cell repertoires in cytomegalovirus infection. TCRdb analysed the reads with MiXCR anew, one entry per CDR3 protein. Of about 570,000 distinct CDR3 sequences listed, 40% were seen once; the top ten hold about 48%. Their antigens are not known. This sample comprised cultured PBMCs, obtained from culture after CMV antigen stimulation. The receptor set was obtained from a human donor in good health (CMV status not recorded). Some clones in this sample may be carry-over from other donors' samples.

In this sample, this clonotype turned up a few times. The chain is built from TRBV12-3 or TRBV12-4 and TRBJ1-5; D remains unclear. There are 15 residues in the CDR3. Trimming left V 1 base short and J 2 bases short, with 9 bases between. The CDR3 DNA reads TGTGCCAGCAGTTTAGTGTGGGAGGGCAATCAGCCCCAGCATTTT. It yields the protein CASSLVWEGNQPQHF.

V gene TRBV19 combines with J gene TRBJ1-2; 9 bases are shared with TRBD1. The germline V gene encodes CDR1 LNHDA and CDR2 SQIVND (reference sequence). V lost 4 bases and J lost 6; bases outside the gene matches: 6. The CDR3 runs to 14 residues. Here the CDR3 reads CASSTNDRGNGYTF. The CDR3 DNA reads as TGTGCCAGTAGTACCAACGACAGGGGGAATGGCTACACCTTC.

The chain joins TRBV4-3 to TRBJ2-1; 14 positions agree with TRBD2. The length of the CDR3 is 16 residues. Germline CDR1 and CDR2: LGHNA and YSLEER. Germline trimming cut 5 bases from V and 7 bases from J; bases unmatched to any gene: 7. The CDR3 region is CASSSLGTSGRNEQFF. CDR3 nucleotide sequence: TGCGCCAGCAGCTCGCTGGGGACTAGCGGGAGAAATGAGCAGTTCTTC.

This clonotype was seen a handful of times. The chain has TRBV20-1 and TRBJ2-7, with D unclear. The CDR3 spans 11 residues. The germline gives CDR1 DFQATT, CDR2 SNEGSKA (reference sequence). The V gene lost 6 bases and the J gene lost 2 bases, with 8 bases spanning the gap. The CDR3 bases are TGCAGTGCCGACACTACCTACGAGCAGTACTTC. It is translated as CSADTTYEQYF.

This clonotype was recorded a few times. The chain couples TRBV6-8 to TRBJ2-7; D is ambiguous. V lost 8 bases to trimming and J lost 2 bases, with 16 bases between them. Looked up from germline, CDR1 is MNHGY and CDR2 is SAAAGT. CDR3 length: 14 residues. For the CDR3, the DNA is TGTGCCAGCCTTTTACCTGGATTAACCTACGAGCAGTACTTC. As protein: CASLLPGLTYEQYF.

This clonotype turned up a few times. The V and J genes are TRBV7-9 and TRBJ2-7, with 7 positions matching TRBD1. V was clipped by 2 bases and J by 2 bases; unmatched bases: 9. Germline V gene lookup returns CDR1 SEHNR and CDR2 FQNEAQ (reference sequence). The CDR3 is 16 amino acids. Here the CDR3 DNA reads TGTGCCAGCAGCTTAAAAACCGGGACAGTCCCCTACGAGCAGTACTTC. It yields the protein CASSLKTGTVPYEQYF.

The rearrangement links TRBV7-6 to TRBJ2-1; possibly TRBD2 for D (7 bases). Germline CDR1 SGHVS, CDR2 FNYEAQ. This CDR3 spans 15 amino acids. Trimming left V 0 bases short and J 6 bases short, with 12 bases between. CDR3 nucleotides: TGTGCCAGCAGCTTAGCGGGGGGGCAGGCCAATGAGCAGTTCTTC. Protein product: CASSLAGGQANEQFF.

This clonotype appeared a few times. The V gene is TRBV7-2, the J gene TRBJ2-5, with D perhaps TRBD2 (7 bases). V dropped 5 bases and J dropped 6 bases, with 16 bases sitting between them. CDR1 SGHTA and CDR2 FQGNSA come from the germline V gene. The CDR3 is made up of 14 amino acids. CDR3 sequence reads: CASSQGGGRKTQYF. CDR3 DNA: TGTGCCAGCAGCCAAGGGGGGGGGAGGAAGACCCAGTACTTC.

This clonotype was observed at least ten times. The chain joins TRBV6-2 or TRBV6-3 to TRBJ2-1; weak D call: TRBD2 (6 bases). Trimming took off 11 bases at V and 9 bases at J, with 11 bases between the two ends. Germline loops: CDR1 MNHEY, CDR2 SVGEGT. The CDR3 consists of 10 residues. CDR3 DNA: TGTGCCTCCGGGCGGGGTGAGCAGTTCTTC. Translated: CASGRGEQFF.

There are many counts of this clonotype. The rearrangement links TRBV7-8 to TRBJ1-4; D ambiguous. The V gene's germline CDR1 is SGHVS and CDR2 FQNEAQ. The CDR3 sequence is 16 residues long. Deletions cut 1 base from V and 7 bases from J, with 16 bases between. The CDR3 sequence is CASSLGPGTGTEKLFF. The CDR3 region has the DNA TGTGCCAGCAGCTTAGGGCCGGGTACGGGTACTGAAAAACTGTTTTTT.

V gene TRBV12-3 or TRBV12-4 combines with J gene TRBJ2-3; perhaps TRBD2 as D (5 bases). V lost 9 bases to trimming and J lost 2 bases, with 12 bases between them. The CDR3 runs to 13 residues. For the CDR3, the DNA is TGTGCCAGTGTCCTAGCCCACACAGATACGCAGTATTTT. Amino acids: CASVLAHTDTQYF.

The gene calls are TRBV20-1 and TRBJ2-7; D call uncertain. Germline assignment: CDR1 DFQATT and CDR2 SNEGSKA (reference sequence). V was clipped by 6 bases and J by 2 bases, with 14 bases between them. This CDR3 has 13 amino acids. The CDR3 nucleotides are TGCAGTGCCCAAGGGCCTGGGGCCTACGAGCAGTACTTC. Its translation: CSAQGPGAYEQYF.

This chain joins TRBV7-9 and TRBJ1-6; D may be TRBD1 (6 bases). Germline CDR1 and CDR2: SEHNR and FQNEAQ (reference sequence). Trimming took 5 bases from V and 14 from J, leaving 22 bases between them. CDR3 length: 15 residues. The CDR3 sequence is CASSGQGHPLQTLHF. The CDR3 nucleotides read TGTGCCAGCAGCGGCCAGGGACATCCCCTCCAGACCCTCCACTTT.

This chain links TRBV20-1 with TRBJ2-1; the match to TRBD2 covers 10 bases. CDR1 DFQATT and CDR2 SNEGSKA come from the germline V gene (reference sequence). This CDR3 contains 16 residues. V lost 1 base, J lost 10 bases, and 13 bases stayed unmatched. CDR3 region: CSARAHSGRALGEQFF. DNA of the CDR3: TGCAGTGCTAGAGCTCACAGCGGGAGGGCCCTGGGGGAGCAGTTCTTC.

This clonotype was seen only a few times. The chain links TRBV7-2 to TRBJ1-3, with unresolved D. V lost 1 base, J lost 0 bases, and 10 bases lay in between. Per germline, CDR1 SGHTA and CDR2 FQGNSA. The CDR3 runs to 16 residues. The CDR3 spells CASSLDPGRSGNTIYF. Here the CDR3 DNA reads TGTGCCAGCAGCTTAGACCCAGGCCGCTCTGGAAACACCATATATTTT.

A few counts support this clonotype. The chain carries TRBV7-9 and TRBJ2-5; 11 bases line up with TRBD2. The V segment lost 1 base and the J segment 2 bases; nucleotides outside the gene matches: 6. The CDR3 extends over 17 amino acids. The germline V gene has CDR1 SEHNR and CDR2 FQNEAQ (reference sequence). CDR3 sequence (DNA): TGTGCCAGCAGCTTAGAGGTCGGGACTAGCGGTCAAGAGACCCAGTACTTC. It codes for CASSLEVGTSGQETQYF.

This clonotype appeared many times. The V gene is TRBV7-2, the J gene TRBJ2-5, with 7 nucleotides matching TRBD1. Trimming at V came to 4 bases and at J to 3 bases, leaving 8 bases not matched to a gene. The CDR3 extends over 15 amino acids. The V gene's germline CDR1 is SGHTA and CDR2 FQGNSA. CDR3 protein: CASSSYPQGEETQYF. DNA for the CDR3: TGTGCCAGCAGCTCCTACCCGCAGGGGGAAGAGACCCAGTACTTC.

The chain links TRBV23-1 to TRBJ1-1; no firm D call. TRBV23-1 is an open reading frame whose function is uncertain. Trimming took off 1 base at V and 1 base at J, with 19 bases between the two ends. The CDR3 is 18 amino acids. CDR3 protein: CASSQLWTMRTPNTEAFF. CDR3 DNA sequence: TGCGCCAGCAGTCAATTGTGGACGATGAGGACCCCGAACACTGAAGCTTTCTTT.

This clonotype was counted between two and nine times. The rearrangement joins TRBV6-2 or TRBV6-3 to TRBJ2-1; the D is unclear. Germline V lookup: CDR1 MNHEY, CDR2 SVGEGT. The CDR3 extends over 13 amino acids. Trimming left V 5 bases short and J 4 bases short, with 9 bases between. Here the CDR3 DNA reads TGTGCCAGCAGTCCTTTGGGTTACAATGAGCAGTTCTTC. This sequence encodes CASSPLGYNEQFF.

The chain carries TRBV7-4 and TRBJ2-5; D not resolved. The CDR3 spans 14 residues. CDR1 is SGHVT, CDR2 SQSDAQ, per germline. V was shortened by 0 bases and J by 4 bases, with 9 bases between the two germline ends. CDR3 residues: CASSLAMQTETQYF. The CDR3 coding sequence is TGTGCCAGCAGCTTAGCAATGCAGACAGAGACCCAGTACTTC. Filled out from reference TRBV7-4 and TRBJ2-5, the complete variable domain reads GAGVSQSPRYKVAKRGRDVALRCDSISGHVTLYWYRQTLGQGSEVLTYSQSDAQRDKSGRPSGRFSAERPERSVSTLKIQRTEQGDSAVYLCASSLAMQTETQYFGPGTRLLVL.

The CDR3 bases are TGTGCCATCAGGCAAGGGGGGGGCCACGAGCAGTACTTC. Amino acid sequence: CAIRQGGGHEQYF. The chain has TRBV10-3 and TRBJ2-7, with D possibly matching TRBD2 (7 bases). CDR3 length: 13 residues. From germline, CDR1 is ENHRY and CDR2 SYGVKD. V was cut by 6 bases and J by 5 bases, with 14 bases left in between.

The V call is TRBV6-1, the J call TRBJ2-7; D is undetermined. Germline V gene data show CDR1 as MNHNS and CDR2 as SASEGT. This CDR3 is built from 12 residues. The V and J ends lost 1 base and 9 bases respectively, with 10 bases between them. Written as DNA, the CDR3 is TGTGCCAGCAGTGAAGTTGAGGAATTGCAGTACTTC. Encoded protein: CASSEVEELQYF.

The chain links TRBV11-2 to TRBJ1-6; tentative D call: TRBD1 (6 bases). In germline, CDR1 is SGHAT, CDR2 FQNNGV. The CDR3 is 20 amino acids. V lost 7 bases to trimming and J lost 2 bases, with 27 bases between them. The CDR3 is CASTHPGATGLETYNSPLHF. The CDR3 DNA reads as TGTGCCAGCACCCACCCAGGGGCCACTGGCCTTGAGACCTATAATTCACCCCTCCACTTT.

This clonotype was counted between two and nine times. The CDR3, as DNA: TGTGCCAGCAGCCAAGAACGGCTCCTCACAGATACGCAGTATTTT. Residues: CASSQERLLTDTQYF. V gene TRBV7-2 combines with J gene TRBJ2-3; no firm D call. Deletions cut 5 bases from V and 2 bases from J, with 14 bases between. There are 15 residues in the CDR3. CDR1 SGHTA and CDR2 FQGNSA come from the germline V gene. The full variable domain, in which reference TRBV7-2 and TRBJ2-3 provide the parts outside the CDR3, is GAGVSQSPSNKVTEKGKDVELRCDPISGHTALYWYRQSLGQGLEFLIYFQGNSAPDKSGLPSDRFSAERTGGSVSTLTIQRTQQEDSAVYLCASSQERLLTDTQYFGPGTRLTVL.

V is TRBV6-5 and J is TRBJ2-7; 8 bases agree with TRBD2. The trim removed 6 bases at V and 2 bases at J, leaving 6 bases unmatched. The CDR3 runs to 14 residues. Germline V lookup: CDR1 MNHEY, CDR2 SVGAGI. CDR3 region: CASSQSAGAYEQYF. The DNA of the CDR3 is TGTGCCAGCAGCCAATCAGCGGGAGCCTACGAGCAGTACTTC.

The chain is built from TRBV7-2 and TRBJ2-5; maybe TRBD2 (7 bases). CDR3 length: 20 amino acids. V gave up 2 bases and J gave up 5 bases, with 30 bases separating them. CDR1 and CDR2 (germline): SGHTA, FQGNSA. Here the CDR3 reads CASSLRGPARGGGVEETQYF. The CDR3 coding sequence is TGTGCCAGCAGCTTACGCGGCCCGGCTAGGGGGGGGGGGGTGGAGGAGACCCAGTACTTC.